Presented here are 9 T cell receptor beta chains from one specimen sequenced in a study of blood T cell repertoires in COVID-19. The data were produced by immunoSEQ multiplex PCR, yet TCRdb's version contains in-frame clones alone and is incomplete. In the table there are nearly 350,000 clones, 87% of which are singletons. The sample comprised peripheral blood. The receptors shown here come from a woman between 50 and 59 years old with COVID-19, enrolled during active disease.

The rearrangement joins TRBV7-9 to TRBJ2-3; the match to TRBD1 covers 9 bases. J lost 3 bases, V lost 5 bases, and 6 bases had no gene match. Germline CDR1 and CDR2: SEHNR and FQNEAQ (reference sequence). The CDR3 is 15 amino acids. In nucleotides, the CDR3 is TGTGCCAGCAGCCTTGGACAGGGGAATACAGATACGCAGTATTTT. It encodes CASSLGQGNTDTQYF.

V and J are TRBV28 and TRBJ1-4; weak D call: TRBD1 (6 bases). Trimming shortened V by 10 bases and J by 4 bases, and 19 bases separated the two germline ends. The CDR3 loop spans 15 amino acids. Looked up from germline, CDR1 is MDHEN and CDR2 is SYDVKM. Here the CDR3 DNA reads TGTGCCATCCTCTCCTTGGACAGTTATAATGAAAAACTGTTTTTT. Translated: CAILSLDSYNEKLFF.

The chain uses TRBV5-8 and TRBJ2-1; 9 nucleotides align to TRBD2. The germline V gene encodes CDR1 SGHTS and CDR2 YDEGEE. After removal of 4 bases from V and 2 bases from J, the junction contained 10 bases not matched to a gene. The CDR3 length is 17 residues. CDR3 bases: TGTGCCAGCAGCCGGGTCTTGACTAGCGGTGCCTACAATGAGCAGTTCTTC. It is translated as CASSRVLTSGAYNEQFF.

The chain is built from TRBV24-1 and TRBJ2-1; 7 nucleotides match TRBD2. Trimming took 9 bases from V and 7 from J; bases not matched to a gene: 14. CDR1 is KGHDR, CDR2 SFDVKD, per germline. CDR3 length: 15 amino acids. In DNA form, the CDR3 reads TGTGCCACCGGACCGGCAAGCGGGACCCGTAATGAGCAGTTCTTC. It translates to CATGPASGTRNEQFF.

The chain links TRBV12-3 or TRBV12-4 to TRBJ1-3; D might be TRBD1 (5 bases). The CDR3 is 13 amino acids. Trimming removed 5 bases at V and 4 bases at J, with 9 bases between. This chain's CDR3 is CASSLRQGNTIYF. CDR3 nucleotides: TGTGCCAGCAGTCTACGACAGGGAAACACCATATATTTT.

This chain connects TRBV5-1 to TRBJ1-2, with 7 bases matching TRBD1. Germline CDR1 reads SGHRS; CDR2 reads YFSETQ. V lost 4 bases, J lost 3 bases, and 3 bases stayed unmatched. This CDR3 comprises 13 residues. The CDR3 protein is CASSKGTDYGYTF. The CDR3 nucleotides are TGCGCCAGCAGCAAAGGGACAGACTATGGCTACACCTTC.

The rearrangement uses TRBV5-4 and TRBJ2-6; TRBD1 matches 11 bases. Germline V CDR1 and CDR2: SGHNT, YYREEE (reference sequence). CDR3 length: 20 residues. Unmatched junction bases numbered 12, after V lost 4 bases and J lost 0 bases. The CDR3 sequence is CASSKIGQGATFSGANVLTF. The CDR3, as DNA: TGTGCCAGCAGCAAGATCGGACAGGGGGCCACGTTCTCTGGGGCCAACGTCCTGACTTTC.

This sequence joins TRBV7-6 and TRBJ1-3; possibly TRBD1 for D (6 bases). V shed 0 bases and J shed 4 bases, with 13 bases lying between them. The CDR3 contains 16 residues. Germline lookup yields CDR1 SGHVS and CDR2 FNYEAQ. The CDR3 DNA reads TGTGCCAGCAGCTTAGCGCCCAGGGGCGGGGGAAACACCATATATTTT. Its translation: CASSLAPRGGGNTIYF. The whole variable domain, remainder taken from reference TRBV7-6 and TRBJ1-3, is GAGVSQSPRYKVTKRGQDVALRCDPISGHVSLYWYRQALGQGPEFLTYFNYEAQQDKSGLPNDRFSAERPEGSISTLTIQRTEQRDSAMYRCASSLAPRGGGNTIYFGEGSWLTVV.

V usage is TRBV7-3 and J usage is TRBJ2-1; a possible D gene is TRBD2 (6 bases). Germline assignment: CDR1 SGHTA and CDR2 FQGTGA. CDR3 length: 17 residues. Trimming removed 1 base at V and 4 bases at J, with 17 bases between. The CDR3 nucleotides read TGTGCCAGCAGCTTAAAGGGCGGGGACTTAAGATACAATGAGCAGTTCTTC. It codes for CASSLKGGDLRYNEQFF. Full variable domain (missing parts from reference TRBV7-3 and TRBJ2-1): GAGVSQTPSNKVTEKGKYVELRCDPISGHTALYWYRQSLGQGPEFLIYFQGTGAADDSGLPNDRFFAVRPEGSVSTLKIQRTERGDSAVYLCASSLKGGDLRYNEQFFGPGTRLTVL.